The entry below describes one TCR beta chain. This sample stems from a study of CD8+ T cells in alopecia areata. Reverse transcription of extracted RNA yielded cDNA, which provided the sequencing template. Method: immunoSEQ multiplex PCR; TCRdb's copy keeps in-frame clones and lacks some. Of 210,000 or so clones detected, around 66% appear once; the ten largest clones hold 0.95% to 1.5%. The treatment is: oral pan-JAK inhibitor, 5-10 mg twice daily. The CDR3 runs to 14 residues. The V and J ends lost 4 bases and 4 bases respectively, with 16 bases between them. The germline gives CDR1 SQVTM, CDR2 ANQGSEA.

This chain joins TRBV29-1 and TRBJ1-1; TRBD1 is a possible D gene (6 bases). Sequencing was performed on CD4+ T cells sorted from blood, taken at roughly week 45, from a patient treated with tofacitinib. This receptor was identified in a human donor with alopecia areata. The CDR3 sequence is CSVVRTGASTEAFF. As DNA, the CDR3 is TGCAGCGTTGTGCGTACGGGGGCGAGCACTGAAGCTTTCTTT.